This entry describes one TCR beta chain. The data stem from a study of OX40 agonist ivuxolimab in advanced cancers. Looked up from germline, CDR1 is SGHDN and CDR2 is FVKESK. The V end was cut by 5 bases, the J end by 1 base, with 8 bases between. The CDR3 extends over 14 amino acids. Sequenced by immunoSEQ multiplex PCR; TCRdb stores in-frame clones only, minus some. The sample has nearly 55,000 clones, more than 85% seen once. This sequence originates from an adult with an advanced solid tumor such as melanoma, head and neck, liver or kidney cancer. The material sequenced was CD4+ or CD8+ T cells sorted from blood, taken in a trial of the OX40 agonist ivuxolimab. The J gene is TRBJ2-2, the V gene TRBV14, with a tentative D call TRBD1 (5 bases). The CDR3 DNA follows: TGTGCCAGCAGCTCACAGGTGAACACCGGGGAGCTGTTTTTT. Amino acids: CASSSQVNTGELFF.